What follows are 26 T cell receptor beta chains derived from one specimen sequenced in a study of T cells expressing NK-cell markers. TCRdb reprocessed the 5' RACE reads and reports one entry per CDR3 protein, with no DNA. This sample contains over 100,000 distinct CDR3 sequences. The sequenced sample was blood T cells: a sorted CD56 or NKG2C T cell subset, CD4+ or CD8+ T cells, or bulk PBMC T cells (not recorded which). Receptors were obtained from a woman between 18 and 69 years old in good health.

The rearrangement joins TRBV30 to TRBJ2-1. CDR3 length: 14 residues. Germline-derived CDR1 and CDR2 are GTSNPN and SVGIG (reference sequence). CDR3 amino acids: CAWSVLRTDKEQFF. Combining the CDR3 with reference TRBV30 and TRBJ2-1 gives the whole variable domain SQTIHQWPATLVQPVGSPLSLECTVEGTSNPNLYWYRQAAGRGLQLLFYSVGIGQISSEVPQNLSASRPQDRQFILSSKKLLLSDSGFYLCAWSVLRTDKEQFFGPGTRLTVL.

The CDR3 region is CASSFGPNTGELFF. The rearrangement links TRBV5-4 to TRBJ2-2. From germline, CDR1 is SGHNT and CDR2 YYREEE (reference sequence). The CDR3 is 14 residues long.

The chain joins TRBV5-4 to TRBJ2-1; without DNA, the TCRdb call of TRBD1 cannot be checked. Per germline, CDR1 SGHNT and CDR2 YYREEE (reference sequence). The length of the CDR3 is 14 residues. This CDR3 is CASSNTQGYNEQFF.

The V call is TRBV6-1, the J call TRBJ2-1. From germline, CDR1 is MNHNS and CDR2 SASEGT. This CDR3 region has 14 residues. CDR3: CASSGGDSYNEQFF.

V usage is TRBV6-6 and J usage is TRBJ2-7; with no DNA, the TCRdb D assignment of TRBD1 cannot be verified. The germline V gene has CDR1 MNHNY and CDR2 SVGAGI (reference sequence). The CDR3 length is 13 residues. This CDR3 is CASRDRGGYEQYF.

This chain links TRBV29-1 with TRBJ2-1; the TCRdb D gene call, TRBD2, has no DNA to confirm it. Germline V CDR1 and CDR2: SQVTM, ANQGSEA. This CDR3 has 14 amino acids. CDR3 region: CSVATSGGDYEQFF.

CDR3 region: CASSAPGLGFPYNEQFF. The rearrangement joins TRBV6-1 to TRBJ2-1; without DNA, the TCRdb call of TRBD2 cannot be checked. The germline gives CDR1 MNHNS, CDR2 SASEGT. The CDR3 is made up of 17 amino acids.

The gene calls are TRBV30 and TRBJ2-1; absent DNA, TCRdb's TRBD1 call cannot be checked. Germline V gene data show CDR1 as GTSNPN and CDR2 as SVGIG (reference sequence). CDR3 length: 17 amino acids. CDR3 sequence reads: CAWSGMRQGGAYNEQFF.

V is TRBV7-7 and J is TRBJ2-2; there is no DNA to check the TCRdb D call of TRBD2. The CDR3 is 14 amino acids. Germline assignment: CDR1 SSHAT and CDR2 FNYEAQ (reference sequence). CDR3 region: CASSALGPLGELFF.

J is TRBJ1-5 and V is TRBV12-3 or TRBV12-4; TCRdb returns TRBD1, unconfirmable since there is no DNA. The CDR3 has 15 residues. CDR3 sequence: CASSSGTGGRQPQHF.

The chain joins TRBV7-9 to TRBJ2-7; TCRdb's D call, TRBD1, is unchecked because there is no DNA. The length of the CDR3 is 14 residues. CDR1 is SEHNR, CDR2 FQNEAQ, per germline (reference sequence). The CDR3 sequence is CASSPRTNSYEQYF.

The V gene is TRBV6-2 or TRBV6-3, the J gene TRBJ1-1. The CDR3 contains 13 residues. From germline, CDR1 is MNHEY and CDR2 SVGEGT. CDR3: CASSTRENTEAFF.

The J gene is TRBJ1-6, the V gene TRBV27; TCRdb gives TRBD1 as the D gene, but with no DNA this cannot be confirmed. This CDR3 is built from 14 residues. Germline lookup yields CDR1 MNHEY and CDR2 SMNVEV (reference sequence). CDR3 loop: CASSLGQTISPLHF.

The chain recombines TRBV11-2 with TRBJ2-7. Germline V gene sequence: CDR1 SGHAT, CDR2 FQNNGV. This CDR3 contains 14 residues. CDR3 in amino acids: CASSHPERTYEQYF. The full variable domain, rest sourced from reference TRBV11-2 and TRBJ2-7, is EAGVAQSPRYKIIEKRQSVAFWCNPISGHATLYWYQQILGQGPKLLIQFQNNGVVDDSQLPKDRFSAERLKGVDSTLKIQPAKLEDSAVYLCASSHPERTYEQYFGPGTRLTVT.

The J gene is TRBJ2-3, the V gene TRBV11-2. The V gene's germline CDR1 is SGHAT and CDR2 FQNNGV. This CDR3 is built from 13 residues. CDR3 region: CASSTFNTDTQYF. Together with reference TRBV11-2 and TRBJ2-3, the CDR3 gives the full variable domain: EAGVAQSPRYKIIEKRQSVAFWCNPISGHATLYWYQQILGQGPKLLIQFQNNGVVDDSQLPKDRFSAERLKGVDSTLKIQPAKLEDSAVYLCASSTFNTDTQYFGPGTRLTVL.

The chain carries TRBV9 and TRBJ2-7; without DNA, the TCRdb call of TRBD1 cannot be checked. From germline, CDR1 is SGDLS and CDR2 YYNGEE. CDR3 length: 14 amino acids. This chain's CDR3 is CASSGDRGSYEQYF.

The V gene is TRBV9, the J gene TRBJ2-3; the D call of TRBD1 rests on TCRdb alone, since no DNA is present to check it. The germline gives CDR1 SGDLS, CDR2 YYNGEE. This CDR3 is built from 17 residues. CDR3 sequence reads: CASSSPGTGGETDTQYF.

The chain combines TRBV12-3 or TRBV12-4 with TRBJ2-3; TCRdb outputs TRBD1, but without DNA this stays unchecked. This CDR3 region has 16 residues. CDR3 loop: CASSYSPTGGADTQYF.

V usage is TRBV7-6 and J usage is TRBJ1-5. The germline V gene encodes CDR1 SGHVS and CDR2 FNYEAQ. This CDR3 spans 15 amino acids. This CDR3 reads CASSLVPDGNQPQHF. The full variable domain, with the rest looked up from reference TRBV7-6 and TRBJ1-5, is GAGVSQSPRYKVTKRGQDVALRCDPISGHVSLYWYRQALGQGPEFLTYFNYEAQQDKSGLPNDRFSAERPEGSISTLTIQRTEQRDSAMYRCASSLVPDGNQPQHFGDGTRLSIL.

CDR3 region: CASSLGGIPGTQYF. The chain joins TRBV7-8 to TRBJ2-5; TCRdb's D call of TRBD2 is untestable without DNA. Per the germline V gene, CDR1 is SGHVS and CDR2 is FQNEAQ. The CDR3 length is 14 residues.

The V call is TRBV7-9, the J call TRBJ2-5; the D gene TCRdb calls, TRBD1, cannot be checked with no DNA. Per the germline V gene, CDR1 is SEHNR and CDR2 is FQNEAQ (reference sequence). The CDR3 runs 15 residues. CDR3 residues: CASSLSGNPQETQYF. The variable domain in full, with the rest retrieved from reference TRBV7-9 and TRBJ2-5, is DTGVSQNPRHKITKRGQNVTFRCDPISEHNRLYWYRQTLGQGPEFLTYFQNEAQLEKSRLLSDRFSAERPKGSFSTLEIQRTEQGDSAMYLCASSLSGNPQETQYFGPGTRLLVL.

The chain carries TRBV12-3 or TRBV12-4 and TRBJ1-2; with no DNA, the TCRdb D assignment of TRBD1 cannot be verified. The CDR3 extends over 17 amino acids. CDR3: CASSPEKGGQGALGYTF.

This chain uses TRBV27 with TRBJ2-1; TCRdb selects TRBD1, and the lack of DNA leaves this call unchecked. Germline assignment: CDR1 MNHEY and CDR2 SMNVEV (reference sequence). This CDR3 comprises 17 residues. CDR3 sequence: CASSETGTGLTYNEQFF.

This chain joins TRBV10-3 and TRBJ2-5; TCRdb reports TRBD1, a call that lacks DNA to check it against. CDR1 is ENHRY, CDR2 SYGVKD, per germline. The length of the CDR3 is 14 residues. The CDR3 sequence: CAISEGQGSETQYF.

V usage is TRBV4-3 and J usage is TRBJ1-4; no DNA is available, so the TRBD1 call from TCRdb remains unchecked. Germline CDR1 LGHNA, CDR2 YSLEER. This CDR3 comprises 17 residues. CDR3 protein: CASSQEALTGDNEKLFF.

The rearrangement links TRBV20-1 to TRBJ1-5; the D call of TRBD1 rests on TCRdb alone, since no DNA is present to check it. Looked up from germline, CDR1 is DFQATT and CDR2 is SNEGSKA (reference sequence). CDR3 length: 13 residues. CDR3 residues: CSAVGSGGQPQHF.